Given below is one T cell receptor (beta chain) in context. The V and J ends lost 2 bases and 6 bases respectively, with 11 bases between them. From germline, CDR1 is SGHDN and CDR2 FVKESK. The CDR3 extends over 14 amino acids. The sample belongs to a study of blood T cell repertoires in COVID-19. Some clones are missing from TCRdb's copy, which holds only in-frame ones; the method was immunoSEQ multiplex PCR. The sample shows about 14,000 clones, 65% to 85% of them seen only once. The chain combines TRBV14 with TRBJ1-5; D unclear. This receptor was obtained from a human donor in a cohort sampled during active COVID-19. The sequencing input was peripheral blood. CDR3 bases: TGTGCCAGCAGCCAACTGATATCGGGTCAGCCCCAGCATTTT. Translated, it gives CASSQLISGQPQHF. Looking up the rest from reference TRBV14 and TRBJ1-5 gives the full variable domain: EAGVTQFPSHSVIEKGQTVTLRCDPISGHDNLYWYRRVMGKEIKFLLHFVKESKQDESGMPNNRFLAERTGGTYSTLKVQPAELEDSGVYFCASSQLISGQPQHFGDGTRLSIL.